This is a list of T cell receptor beta chains from one sample in a study of T-cell reconstitution after alpha-beta-depleted transplantation in children. TCRdb re-derived calls from the PCR reads in MiXCR, one entry per CDR3 protein. The sample records 500,000 or so distinct CDR3 sequences, roughly an eighth being singletons. The specimen comprised PBMCs, mostly from graft donor cells, sampled 180 days after TCRalphabeta/CD19-depleted stem cell transplant. The receptors here all came from a female patient between 2 and 15 years old who had a stem cell transplant for aplastic anemia, so the T cells may come from the graft donor. Both conserved end residues are part of each CDR3. The order of the fields is J gene, V gene, clone size, D gene, CDR3 DNA, CDR3 protein. D genes are given only for firm matches. The size entry is marked missing in some rows and otherwise reads once, few, many or a size class.

>TRBJ1-1|TRBV12-3/TRBV12-4|many|TRBD1
TGTGCCAGCAGACCTGGGAGGGACAGGGGTTTACCTGAAGCTTTCTTT
CASRPGRDRGLPEAFF
>TRBJ2-5|TRBV30|NA|TRBD1
TGTGCCCGTACTACCGGGACAGGGCCCCAAGAGACCCAGTACTTC
CARTTGTGPQETQYF
>TRBJ2-1|TRBV7-2|few|TRBD1
TGTGCCAGCAGGCCGGGACAGGGGAGTCGGGGTGAGCAGTTCTTC
CASRPGQGSRGEQFF
>TRBJ2-3|TRBV29-1|few|NA
TGCAGCGCCAGGACTGCTCAAGTCGCAGATACGCAGTATTTT
CSARTAQVADTQYF
>TRBJ1-2|TRBV7-8|many|NA
TGTGCCAGCAGCTTAAGGGTTAACTATGGCTACACCTTC
CASSLRVNYGYTF
>TRBJ2-6|TRBV27|few|NA
TGTGCCAGCAGTGAGAACAAACTCTCTGGGGCCAACGTCCTGACTTTC
CASSENKLSGANVLTF
>TRBJ2-1|TRBV9|many|NA
TGTGCCAGCAGGCCAGGCTGGAGCTCCTACAATGAGCAGTTCTTC
CASRPGWSSYNEQFF
>TRBJ1-2|TRBV12-3/TRBV12-4|few|TRBD1
TGTGCCAGCACCAAACAGGGGGCGAGCGGCTACACCTTC
CASTKQGASGYTF
>TRBJ2-1|TRBV10-3|NA|NA
TGTGCCATCAGTGATGGGCTAGCTAACAATGAGCAGTTCTTC
CAISDGLANNEQFF
>TRBJ2-2|TRBV6-2/TRBV6-3|NA|TRBD1
TGTGCCAGCAGTGACGGGACAGGATGGGGCACCGGGGAGCTGTTTTTT
CASSDGTGWGTGELFF
>TRBJ1-5|TRBV5-5|NA|NA
TGTGCCAGCAGCCACTTCACAGGGACCAGCAATCAGCCCCAGCATTTT
CASSHFTGTSNQPQHF
>TRBJ1-5|TRBV6-2/TRBV6-3|few|NA
TGTGCCAGCAGTTACTCGTCGTTCCTGGATCAGCCCCAGCATTTT
CASSYSSFLDQPQHF
>TRBJ1-5|TRBV11-3|NA|NA
TGTGCCAGCAGCCGGGACGGATATAGCAATCAGCCCCAGCATTTT
CASSRDGYSNQPQHF
>TRBJ1-1|TRBV12-3/TRBV12-4|many|NA
TGTGCCAGCTGTGAGGTAATGAACACTGAAGCTTTCTTT
CASCEVMNTEAFF
>TRBJ1-4|TRBV4-2|NA|NA
TGTGCCAGCAGCCTCTACAGGGCGGAAGAAAAACTGTTTTTT
CASSLYRAEEKLFF
>TRBJ2-3|TRBV30|few|NA
TGTGCCTGGAGTCTTTTCAATGGGGCCTCCCAAGATACGCAGTATTTT
CAWSLFNGASQDTQYF
>TRBJ2-2|TRBV7-9|few|NA
TGTGCCAGCAGGCGGGCTAGCGTTGCAGGGGAGCTGTTTTTT
CASRRASVAGELFF
>TRBJ2-7|TRBV20-1|NA|TRBD2
TGCAGTGCCAGACGGACTAGCGGGGCACCCTACGAGCAGTACTTC
CSARRTSGAPYEQYF
>TRBJ1-2|TRBV10-3|NA|TRBD1
TGTGCCATCAGAGGGACAGGGGGCGCTTATGGCTACACCTTC
CAIRGTGGAYGYTF
>TRBJ2-3|TRBV12-3/TRBV12-4|many|NA
TGTGCCAGCAGTCCGCTGGCGGGATCCGCCGGTACGCAGTATTTT
CASSPLAGSAGTQYF
>TRBJ2-5|TRBV7-9|NA|NA
TGTGCCAGCAGCCAGACAGGCCGCCTGGAGACCCAGTACTTC
CASSQTGRLETQYF
>TRBJ1-2|TRBV14|NA|NA
TGTGCCAGCAGCCCCCCGAGATCCTATGGCTACACCTTC
CASSPPRSYGYTF
>TRBJ2-3|TRBV20-1|many|NA
TGCAGTGCTAGAGACGGGTACTTCACAGATACGCAGTATTTT
CSARDGYFTDTQYF
>TRBJ2-3|TRBV7-2|NA|NA
TGTGCCAGCGGCCCACAGGGTGGAAACACAGATACGCAGTATTTT
CASGPQGGNTDTQYF
>TRBJ1-4|TRBV28|NA|NA
TGTGCCAGCAGCCCTATCGCGGACAGAACCAACCTTAATGAAAAACTGTTTTTT
CASSPIADRTNLNEKLFF
>TRBJ1-1|TRBV5-6|NA|NA
TGTGCCAGCAGCTTGTACAAGGGTGCGATGAACACTGAAGCTTTCTTT
CASSLYKGAMNTEAFF
>TRBJ2-7|TRBV4-2|few|NA
TGTGCCAGCAGCCAAGGGGACCGAGGCCGAGAGCAGTACTTC
CASSQGDRGREQYF
>TRBJ2-1|TRBV12-3/TRBV12-4|NA|TRBD1
TGTGCCAGCAGCAAAGAACAGGGGGCCCCTTACAATGAGCAGTTCTTC
CASSKEQGAPYNEQFF
>TRBJ1-3|TRBV14|NA|TRBD1
TGTGCCAGCAGCCAGGCCGGGACAGGGGTTGGAAACACCATATATTTT
CASSQAGTGVGNTIYF
>TRBJ2-6|TRBV10-3|few|NA
TGTGCCATCGCCACGACAGAGTTACCCCCTCCGGGGGCCAACGTCCTGACTTTC
CAIATTELPPPGANVLTF
>TRBJ1-2|TRBV25-1|NA|TRBD1
TGTGCCAGCAGTGAGTCGGACAGGTGGTCCTATGGCTACACCTTC
CASSESDRWSYGYTF
>TRBJ1-1|TRBV20-1|few|NA
TGCAGTGCTAGGGAAGTCGCTGAAGCTTTCTTT
CSAREVAEAFF
>TRBJ1-2|TRBV7-2|NA|NA
TGTGCCAGCAGCTTAGCACAGGGCCCTAGCTATGGCTACACCTTC
CASSLAQGPSYGYTF
>TRBJ1-4|TRBV5-6|few|NA
TGTGCCAGCAGTTGGGGTCCCACCGGGACTACTAATGAAAAACTGTTTTTT
CASSWGPTGTTNEKLFF
>TRBJ2-1|TRBV5-1|NA|TRBD1
TGCGCCAGCAGCTTGGCCAAACAGGGGAACTACAATGAGCAGTTCTTC
CASSLAKQGNYNEQFF
>TRBJ2-2|TRBV10-3|NA|NA
TGTGCCATCCTCGGGAGCGGGGAGCTGTTTTTT
CAILGSGELFF
>TRBJ2-5|TRBV7-2|NA|TRBD2
TGTGCCAGCAGCCCGGGGGGTCCCCAAGAGACCCAGTACTTC
CASSPGGPQETQYF
>TRBJ2-4|TRBV20-1|NA|NA
TGCAGTGCTCTGGACGGACTAAAAAACATTCAGTACTTC
CSALDGLKNIQYF
>TRBJ2-3|TRBV23-1|NA|NA
TGCGCCAGCAGTCACTCTCGGCCGCCGCGTTCAGGGCCAGATACGCAGTATTTT
CASSHSRPPRSGPDTQYF
>TRBJ2-7|TRBV9|few|TRBD2
TGTGCCAGCAGCGTAGCTAGCGGGAGAACCTACGAGCAGTACTTC
CASSVASGRTYEQYF
>TRBJ1-5|TRBV9|NA|NA
TGTGCCAGCAGCGTAGAGGGGAGTGGTCAGCCCCAGCATTTT
CASSVEGSGQPQHF
>TRBJ2-7|TRBV19|many|TRBD1
TGTGCCAGTAGTGCCGGACAGGCCTACGAGCAGTACTTC
CASSAGQAYEQYF
>TRBJ2-5|TRBV14|few|NA
TGTGCCAGCAGCCCCAAAGGAGACCCGTACCAAGAGACCCAGTACTTC
CASSPKGDPYQETQYF
>TRBJ2-5|TRBV27|few|NA
TGTGCCAGCAGTAGCGGAACAACCCAGTACTTC
CASSSGTTQYF
>TRBJ2-1|TRBV9|many|NA
TGTGCCAGCAGCGTAGTGGGGGAGCGAAGGAATGAGCAGTTCTTC
CASSVVGERRNEQFF
>TRBJ1-1|TRBV12-3/TRBV12-4|NA|NA
TGTGCCAGCAGTTTAGCGAGGTGGGCCGAAGCTTTCTTT
CASSLARWAEAFF
>TRBJ2-7|TRBV11-2|few|NA
TGTGCCAGCAGCTTAATGGGGACGGGTGGCTACGAGCAGTACTTC
CASSLMGTGGYEQYF
>TRBJ1-1|TRBV7-9|NA|TRBD1
TGTGCCAGCACTTGGGGGGACAGGAAGAACACTGAAGCTTTCTTT
CASTWGDRKNTEAFF
>TRBJ2-2|TRBV24-1|NA|NA
TGTGCCACCACAGCCACGAACACCGGGGAGCTGTTTTTT
CATTATNTGELFF
>TRBJ2-1|TRBV27|few|TRBD2
TGTGCCAGCAGTTTAGGAAATTCAGCGGGAAGTGTGCTTTACAATGAGCAGTTCTTC
CASSLGNSAGSVLYNEQFF
>TRBJ1-1|TRBV10-3|NA|NA
TGTGCCATCAGTGTGGGGGCCGCGAACACTGAAGCTTTCTTT
CAISVGAANTEAFF
>TRBJ2-1|TRBV2|few|TRBD1
TGTGCCAGCAGTGGGGACAGGGGGGGGCGGAATGAGCAGTTCTTC
CASSGDRGGRNEQFF
>TRBJ1-1|TRBV20-1|few|TRBD1
TGCAGTGCTAGACCGGGACAGGGGGCTTTGACTGAAGCTTTCTTT
CSARPGQGALTEAFF
>TRBJ1-1|TRBV5-1|NA|NA
TGCGTCAGCAGCTTGGAACAGGCCAAAATGAACACTGAAGCTTTCTTT
CVSSLEQAKMNTEAFF
>TRBJ2-3|TRBV7-8|NA|TRBD2
TGTGCCAGCAGCTTAGCCGTCGGCCTAGCGGGAGATGAAGATACGCAGTATTTT
CASSLAVGLAGDEDTQYF
>TRBJ1-4|TRBV28|NA|NA
TGTGCCAGCAGTTTATTGGGGTGGCAGGAGAATGAAAAACTGTTTTTT
CASSLLGWQENEKLFF
>TRBJ2-1|TRBV9|NA|NA
TGTGCCAGCAGCGTAGCGGGAACACACAATGAGCAGTTCTTC
CASSVAGTHNEQFF
>TRBJ2-1|TRBV7-6|NA|TRBD1
TGTGCCAGCAGCATGGACAGGGCCCACAATGAGCAGTTCTTC
CASSMDRAHNEQFF
>TRBJ2-5|TRBV7-3|NA|TRBD2
TGTGCCAGCAGCTTAAGCCCCCGGACTAGCGGGAGCCGAGAGACCCAGTACTTC
CASSLSPRTSGSRETQYF
>TRBJ2-7|TRBV2|few|TRBD1
TGTGCCAGCACCTTCCTGGGGACAGCAGCCTACGAGCAGTACTTC
CASTFLGTAAYEQYF